This T cell receptor beta chain was recovered during a study of blood T cell repertoires in COVID-19. Points on this clone: The identical CDR3 is also encoded by other nucleotide sequences in the sample.

Here immunoSEQ multiplex PCR was the method, and the copy in TCRdb shows in-frame clones only, minus some. The sample has about 230,000 clones, 80% to 90% seen once. The V end lost 0 bases, the J end lost 2 bases, and 5 bases lay between the germline ends. This CDR3 comprises 13 residues. The germline V gene has CDR1 SGHRS and CDR2 YFSETQ. The chain carries TRBV5-1 and TRBJ1-1; D is uncertain. The receptor comes from a woman aged 80 or over with COVID-19, enrolled during active disease. The sequenced material came from peripheral blood. The DNA of the CDR3 is TGCGCCAGCAGCTTGGTGCGAAACACTGAAGCTTTCTTT. The encoded protein is CASSLVRNTEAFF.